This is a list of T cell receptor beta chains from one sample in a study of blood T cell repertoires in COVID-19. Assay used: immunoSEQ multiplex PCR; TCRdb lists only in-frame clones, some missing. The sample shows 110,000 or so clones, 70% to 90% of them seen only once. Sequenced: peripheral blood. The receptors derive from a woman in her seventies who had recovered from COVID-19. Both conserved end residues are trimmed from each CDR3.

j_call v_call cdr3_aa
TRBJ2-2 TRBV7-2 ASSTGLAGGELF
TRBJ2-3 TRBV29-1 SSNTDTQY
TRBJ2-3 TRBV7-2 ASSFLGQGASDTQY
TRBJ1-1 TRBV6-5 ASSPLQGARTEAF
TRBJ2-7 TRBV7-2 ASSSGLLSPYEQY
TRBJ2-3 TRBV5-4 ASSLPGQARDTQY
TRBJ2-3 TRBV5-1 ASSLQGTDTQY
TRBJ2-7 TRBV6-2/TRBV6-3 ASSYVGRPSSEQY
TRBJ2-5 TRBV7-2 ASSPMEWGGQETQY
TRBJ2-7 TRBV7-3 ASSLTGTGEQY
TRBJ1-5 TRBV7-8 ASSLVSSNQPQH
TRBJ1-6 TRBV5-8 ASSRGQTNSPLH
TRBJ2-3 TRBV5-1 ASREGLATDTQY
TRBJ1-5 TRBV11-2 ASSQWGQTSNQPQH
TRBJ2-1 TRBV5-5 ASSQGQPSGQF
TRBJ2-2 TRBV28 ASSPPRSGDNTGELF
TRBJ2-1 TRBV5-4 ASSPRLASRYNEQF
TRBJ2-7 TRBV13 ASSLGLAGGYSYEQY
TRBJ2-6 TRBV9 ASSGTASGANVLT
TRBJ1-2 TRBV20-1 SARVQRGYT
TRBJ2-3 TRBV20-1 SASWGPRRDTQY
TRBJ1-2 TRBV6-5 ASSYGLAGDGYT
TRBJ1-2 TRBV30 AWSERSGIRYT
TRBJ2-5 TRBV2 ASRREVGKKETQY
TRBJ1-2 TRBV3-1/TRBV3-2 ASSQEGRVWSGYT
TRBJ1-1 TRBV5-1 ASSDGWRITEAF
TRBJ2-4 TRBV20-1 SASYQGDGIQY
TRBJ2-3 TRBV6-2/TRBV6-3 ASSAYRDPTDTQY
TRBJ1-2 TRBV6-5 ASSYSRSNYGYT
TRBJ2-2 TRBV2 ASSDTSGRSGELF
TRBJ1-5 TRBV6-2/TRBV6-3 ASTYHGQYGNQPQH
TRBJ2-5 TRBV27 ASSSRKRGLVVETQY
TRBJ2-7 TRBV5-1 ASSLAGQWIVRLRRGEEQY
TRBJ1-3 TRBV29-1 SALRGTGNTIY
TRBJ1-2 TRBV7-3 ASSLTLGDGYT
TRBJ1-3 TRBV9 ASSVEGVGAGNTIY
TRBJ1-6 TRBV6-2/TRBV6-3 ASSPTSSGTGVRPLH
TRBJ2-1 TRBV3-1/TRBV3-2 ASSPTQDSYNEQF
TRBJ1-6 TRBV4-1 ASSQEAAPNSPLH
TRBJ1-2 TRBV5-6 ASSPDISYGYT
TRBJ1-1 TRBV19 ATRDTAMNTEAF
TRBJ2-7 TRBV6-2/TRBV6-3 ASSPSGRSSYEQY
TRBJ2-3 TRBV9 ASSVVSSTGTPEY
TRBJ1-2 TRBV29-1 SVTTVFYGYT
TRBJ1-1 TRBV11-1 ASSLVFTGVNEAF
TRBJ2-6 TRBV18 ASHRDRAGANVLT